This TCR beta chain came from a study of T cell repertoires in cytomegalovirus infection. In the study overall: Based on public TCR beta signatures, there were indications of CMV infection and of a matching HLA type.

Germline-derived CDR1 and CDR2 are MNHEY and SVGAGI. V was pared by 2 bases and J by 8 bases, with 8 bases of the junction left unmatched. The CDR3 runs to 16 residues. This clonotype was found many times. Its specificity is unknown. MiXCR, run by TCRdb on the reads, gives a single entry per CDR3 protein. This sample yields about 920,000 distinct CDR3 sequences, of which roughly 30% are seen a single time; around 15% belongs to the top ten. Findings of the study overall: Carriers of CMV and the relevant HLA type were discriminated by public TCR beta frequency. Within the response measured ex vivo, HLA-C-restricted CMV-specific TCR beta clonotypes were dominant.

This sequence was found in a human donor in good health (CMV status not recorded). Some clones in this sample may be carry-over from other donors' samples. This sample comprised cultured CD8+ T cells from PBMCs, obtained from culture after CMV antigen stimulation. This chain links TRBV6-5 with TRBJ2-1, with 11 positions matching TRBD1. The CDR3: CASSYPRTGGLDEQFF. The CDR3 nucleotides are TGTGCCAGCAGTTACCCCCGGACAGGGGGCTTGGATGAGCAGTTCTTC.